Listed below are T cell receptor beta chains from one sample, sequenced in a study of blood T cell repertoires in COVID-19. Method: immunoSEQ multiplex PCR; TCRdb's copy keeps in-frame clones and lacks some. The sample records 75,000 to 100,000 clones, more than 75% being singletons. Sequences were obtained from peripheral blood. The origin of the receptors is a human donor with acute or convalescent COVID-19. The donor label of this sample is uncertain. Each CDR3 is given with its conserved first and last residue. A D gene is named only where the DNA matches it firmly.

D gene	J gene	V gene	CDR3 protein	CDR3 DNA
TRBD1	TRBJ2-7	TRBV2	CASDLTGAGEQYF	TGTGCCAGCGACCTGACAGGGGCAGGGGAGCAGTACTTC
NA	TRBJ1-4	TRBV19	CASTGPTNEKLFF	TGTGCCAGTACGGGTCCCACTAATGAAAAACTGTTTTTT
NA	TRBJ1-5	TRBV6-6	CASSPTNQPQHF	TGTGCCAGCAGTCCAACAAATCAGCCCCAGCATTTT
NA	TRBJ2-7	TRBV2	CASSVDGSGEQYF	TGTGCCAGCAGTGTGGACGGGAGCGGCGAGCAGTACTTC
TRBD2	TRBJ2-1	TRBV4-1	CASSQFELAGGGDEQFF	TGCGCCAGCAGCCAATTCGAACTGGCGGGGGGGGGTGATGAGCAGTTCTTC
TRBD1	TRBJ1-1	TRBV5-1	CASSATGSNTEAFF	TGCGCCAGCAGCGCGACAGGGTCGAACACTGAAGCTTTCTTT
TRBD2	TRBJ2-1	TRBV9	CASSVVSGSSYNEQFF	TGTGCCAGCAGCGTAGTAAGCGGGAGCTCCTACAATGAGCAGTTCTTC
TRBD1	TRBJ2-7	TRBV4-1	CASSQGQGLSSYEQYF	TGCGCCAGCAGCCAGGGACAGGGCCTCAGCTCCTACGAGCAGTACTTC
NA	TRBJ1-4	TRBV7-2	CASSPGWDEKLFF	TGTGCCAGCAGCCCCGGGTGGGATGAAAAACTGTTTTTT
NA	TRBJ1-4	TRBV5-5	CASSPGGVETAGEKLFF	TGTGCCAGCAGCCCCGGGGGGGTGGAGACTGCAGGCGAAAAACTGTTTTTT
NA	TRBJ2-5	TRBV9	CASSLGIKETQYF	TGTGCCAGCAGCCTCGGGATTAAAGAGACCCAGTACTTC
TRBD1	TRBJ2-1	TRBV5-1	CASSLGGQEVDEQFF	TGCGCCAGCAGCTTGGGAGGACAGGAGGTGGATGAGCAGTTCTTC